The clone carrying this T cell receptor beta chain was picked up a small number of times. The sample is drawn from a study of blood T cell repertoires in COVID-19. Looking at the study overall: Samples taken during acute and convalescent COVID-19 were collected in the United States, Italy and Spain. From T cells, B-cell-depleted T cells, or PBMCs came the material, which was cDNA or gDNA.

The CDR3 runs 15 residues. Losses at the gene ends were 3 bases for V and 6 bases for J; bases not matched to a gene: 9. CDR1 and CDR2 (germline): LGHDT, YNNKEL (reference sequence). How the authors handled the data: Quantification of nucleated cells was approximated via reference gene primer amplification. Sequencing was performed with immunoSEQ multiplex PCR; in TCRdb, only in-frame clones are kept and a portion is missing. V and J calls and clone size are as listed in that table; D and trimming were resolved from the DNA. The sample has around 71,000 clones, approximately 85% seen once. The specimen sequenced was peripheral blood. This chain links TRBV3-1 (or the pseudogene TRBV3-2) with TRBJ2-7, with 9 positions matching TRBD1. The TCR sequence derives from a man older than 75 with acute or convalescent COVID-19. The CDR3 coding sequence is TGTGCCAGCAGCCAGCCGGGACAGGGCTGGAGCGAGCAGTACTTC. This sequence encodes CASSQPGQGWSEQYF.